The text below deals with one T cell receptor beta chain. There are 14 residues in the CDR3. The germline V gene encodes CDR1 GTSNPN and CDR2 SVGIG (reference sequence). V shed 8 bases and J shed 1 base, with 17 bases lying between them. The data are from a study of control samples from healthy donors and cancer patients. Sequenced by immunoSEQ multiplex PCR; TCRdb stores in-frame clones only, minus some. The sample shows about 170,000 clones, around 88% of them seen only once. The TCR sequence derives from a woman aged 30 to 39 in good health. The V call is TRBV30, the J call TRBJ1-1, with unresolved D. Material: blood. The CDR3 reads CAGRTRGGNTEAFF. The CDR3 bases are TGTGCCGGCCGAACCCGCGGCGGGAACACTGAAGCTTTCTTT.